This T cell receptor (beta chain) emerged from a study of control samples from healthy donors and cancer patients. A few counts support this clone. The CDR3 totals 17 residues. The ends were cut back, 5 bases at V and 8 bases at J, with 24 bases in the middle. Germline CDR1 is SEHNR and CDR2 is FQNEAQ (reference sequence). Measured with immunoSEQ multiplex PCR; TCRdb has only the in-frame clones, and not every one. The sample has about 80,000 clones; 84% are singletons. Sequencing input: PBMCs. This chain joins TRBV7-9 and TRBJ1-4; maybe TRBD1 (6 bases). The TCR was taken from a man in his sixties with head and neck cancer. The CDR3 sequence is CASSGGATGYVGEKLFF. CDR3 in DNA: TGTGCCAGCAGCGGGGGGGCAACAGGGTACGTTGGAGAAAAACTGTTTTTT.